This entry concerns a single T cell receptor (beta chain). In the original processing: How many nucleated cells were present was estimated from reference gene primer amplification. Profiling relied on immunoSEQ multiplex PCR, and the TCRdb table lists in-frame clones only, not all of them. That table gives V, J and clone size, and the DNA gave D and trimming. This table holds approximately 300,000 clones, around 88% found once. These data come from a study of blood T cell repertoires in COVID-19. V was trimmed by 3 bases and J by 11 bases, leaving 14 bases between them. The CDR3 consists of 14 residues. CDR1 MDHEN and CDR2 SYDVKM come from the germline V gene.

The TCR originated in a man aged 25 to 40 with acute or convalescent COVID-19. The sequencing input was peripheral blood. The chain joins TRBV28 to TRBJ1-6; a possible D gene is TRBD1 (5 bases). The chain's CDR3 is CASSFPARAPPLHF. CDR3 coding DNA: TGTGCCAGCAGTTTCCCGGCCAGGGCGCCACCCCTCCACTTT.